Listed below are T cell receptor beta chains from one sample, sequenced in a study of PD-1 blockade in mismatch repair-deficient tumors. Assay used: immunoSEQ multiplex PCR; TCRdb lists only in-frame clones, some missing. The sample yields 20,000 to 30,000 clones, 84% seen once. Sequenced material: PBMCs, taken before pembrolizumab treatment. The origin of the receptors is an adult with mismatch repair-deficient cancer. CDR3s include the opening cysteine and the closing phenylalanine or tryptophan.

V gene,CDR3 protein
TRBV28,CASSPSGSSYNEQFF
TRBV5-1,CAGSEGGGYPGELFF
TRBV4-1,CASSQVSGQETQYF
TRBV5-1,CASRSGTGNEKLFF
TRBV10-1,CACRVRGYGNSNQPQHF
TRBV18,CASSPGLAGGPETQYF
TRBV2,CASSPWTVRDTEAFF
TRBV11-3,CASRDRHMNTEAFF
TRBV18,CASSRGVSSYNEQFF
TRBV7-6,CASSHGTSGRAYEQYF
TRBV7-2,CASSNQGGNQPQHF
TRBV10-3,CATEQGGYEQYF
TRBV19,CASSIVPGQGTYEQYF
TRBV4-1,CASSRGLAGGPPYEQYF
TRBV10-1,CASSFSGSAQNTQYF
TRBV9,CASSVGRDLATGELFF
TRBV6-5,CASKQTGGSEGYTF
TRBV5-5,CASSPYLAGTDTQYF
TRBV4-1,CASSHSGSYNEQFF
TRBV5-1,CASSLALNEQFF
TRBV18,CASSGGQGKGTNEQFF
TRBV7-6,CASSLVAGAGELFF
TRBV27,CASSHRTGLYGYTF
TRBV7-8,CASSQGTGGDSNQPQHF
TRBV7-8,CASSPGTLNSPLHF
TRBV2,CASSYRSGANVLTF
TRBV5-4,CASSLGQGKYEQYF
TRBV5-1,CASSLVSLGDYGYTF
TRBV6-5,CASSTGFFGNTIYF
TRBV7-6,CASSPRLAGGTYEQYF
TRBV7-3,CASSLTVLYNSPLHF
TRBV5-5,CASSVGGRGRLDYEQYF
TRBV4-2,CASSPDSSYNSPLHF
TRBV21-1,CASSSTGELFF
TRBV7-9,CASSSTIYNEQFF
TRBV7-9,CASSFDTGEQFF
TRBV5-5,CASSSPGQGRDEQYF
TRBV27,CASSPQGFPYEQYF
TRBV7-6,CASSAWAGGASYEQYF
TRBV28,CASSLSNRGPLTDTQYF
TRBV27,CASSLLTGGLSGANVLTF
TRBV19,CASSVAGGPGDTQYF
TRBV18,CASSPPGQVLYGYTF